Below are 32 T cell receptor beta chains sequenced from a single sample in a study of control samples from healthy donors and cancer patients. Sequencing was performed with immunoSEQ multiplex PCR; in TCRdb, only in-frame clones are kept and a portion is missing. The sample comprises 150,000 to 200,000 clones, about 90% of which are singletons, and around 1.4% rests with the top ten. What was sequenced was blood. These receptors were taken from a woman aged 50 to 60 in good health.

The gene calls are TRBV28 and TRBJ2-3; D remains ambiguous. Germline V gene lookup returns CDR1 MDHEN and CDR2 SYDVKM. The ends were cut back, 6 bases at V and 8 bases at J, with 12 bases in the middle. The CDR3 is made up of 12 amino acids. The CDR3 DNA is TGTGCCAGCAGCCGTCAGGCGGTTACGCAGTATTTT. Translation: CASSRQAVTQYF.

The chain combines TRBV18 with TRBJ2-5; possibly TRBD1 or TRBD2 for D (5 bases each). The ends were cut back, 6 bases at V and 5 bases at J, with 13 bases in the middle. This CDR3 comprises 13 residues. Germline lookup yields CDR1 KGHSH and CDR2 LQKENI. CDR3 amino acids: CASSHGTVETQYF. The CDR3 nucleotides are TGTGCCAGCTCCCACGGGACGGTCGAGACCCAGTACTTC.

A word on this clone: Germline and junction disagree at one end, which may indicate a read error. This chain joins TRBV7-7 and TRBJ1-1; no clear D. Germline V gives CDR1 SSHAT, CDR2 FNYEAQ (reference sequence). The CDR3 totals 14 residues. This chain's CDR3 is CASTHGRENTEAFF. The CDR3 DNA reads TGTGCTAGCACCCACGGACGGGAGAACACTGAAGCTTTCTTT.

This chain connects TRBV6-5 to TRBJ1-2; unclear D gene. Looked up from germline, CDR1 is MNHEY and CDR2 is SVGAGI. The V end was cut by 6 bases, the J end by 4 bases, with 6 bases between. This CDR3 spans 11 amino acids. The CDR3 is CASSPGYGYTF. CDR3 DNA: TGTGCCAGCAGCCCCGGCTATGGCTACACCTTC.

The gene calls are TRBV7-3 and TRBJ1-2, with D possibly TRBD1 on 5 matching bases. Trimming took off 3 bases at V and 8 bases at J, with 16 bases between the two ends. Germline loops: CDR1 SGHTA, CDR2 FQGTGA. This CDR3 region has 14 residues. CDR3 sequence: CASSFQGLPNGYTF. The CDR3 DNA reads as TGTGCCAGCAGCTTTCAGGGTCTCCCTAACGGCTACACCTTC. Full variable domain (remainder filled in from reference TRBV7-3 and TRBJ1-2): GAGVSQTPSNKVTEKGKYVELRCDPISGHTALYWYRQSLGQGPEFLIYFQGTGAADDSGLPNDRFFAVRPEGSVSTLKIQRTERGDSAVYLCASSFQGLPNGYTFGSGTRLTVV.

The CDR3: CAWSGLRRAQYF. The CDR3 bases are TGTGCCTGGAGCGGGCTCCGTAGAGCCCAGTACTTC. This sequence joins TRBV30 and TRBJ2-5; D not certain. The CDR3 is made up of 12 amino acids. Deletions cut 3 bases from V and 9 bases from J, with 14 bases between. Germline V gene data show CDR1 as GTSNPN and CDR2 as SVGIG (reference sequence).

This chain connects TRBV20-1 to TRBJ2-6, with D uncertain. Germline-derived CDR1 and CDR2 are DFQATT and SNEGSKA (reference sequence). V lost 3 bases and J lost 4, with 10 bases in between. The CDR3 totals 14 residues. As DNA, the CDR3 is TGCAGTGCTAGTTGGCTCCCGGGGGCCAACGTCCTGACTTTC. The encoded protein is CSASWLPGANVLTF.

There are a few counts of this clone. The chain employs TRBV5-5 and TRBJ2-5; unclear D gene. The CDR3 runs 14 residues. The germline V gene encodes CDR1 SGHKS and CDR2 YYEKEE (reference sequence). Trimming shortened V by 0 bases and J by 2 bases, and 8 bases separated the two germline ends. The DNA for the CDR3 is TGTGCCAGCAGCTTGGTACATAATCAAGAGACCCAGTACTTC. Amino acid sequence: CASSLVHNQETQYF.

This clone has just one count. The chain is built from TRBV10-3 and TRBJ2-3; D unresolved. V was shortened by 4 bases and J by 4 bases, with 9 bases between the two germline ends. Germline-derived CDR1 and CDR2 are ENHRY and SYGVKD. There are 13 residues in the CDR3. CDR3 bases: TGTGCCATCAGTGCTGAGGAGTCAGATACGCAGTATTTT. This translates into CAISAEESDTQYF.

The gene calls are TRBV28 and TRBJ1-2, with unresolved D. V shed 5 bases and J shed 6 bases, with 7 bases lying between them. The CDR3 runs to 11 residues. Germline CDR1 and CDR2: MDHEN and SYDVKM. DNA for the CDR3: TGTGCCAGCAGTCTTCGGGATGGCTACACCTTC. Translating it yields CASSLRDGYTF.

The chain combines TRBV2 with TRBJ1-1; no clear D gene. The V and J ends lost 3 bases and 11 bases respectively, with 10 bases between them. Germline values: CDR1 SNHLY, CDR2 FYNNEI. The CDR3 is 11 residues long. CDR3 sequence: CASSEREVAFF. The CDR3 region has the DNA TGTGCCAGCAGTGAGCGGGAGGTTGCTTTCTTT.

The chain joins TRBV30 to TRBJ2-3; TRBD1 aligns across 8 bases. The CDR3 totals 15 residues. Germline values: CDR1 GTSNPN, CDR2 SVGIG (reference sequence). After removal of 5 bases from V and 2 bases from J, the junction contained 9 bases not matched to a gene. CDR3 sequence reads: CAWDGDRGFTDTQYF. The CDR3 DNA sequence: TGTGCCTGGGATGGTGACAGGGGATTCACAGATACGCAGTATTTT.

The rearrangement uses TRBV19 and TRBJ1-1, with D maybe TRBD1 (5 bases). Germline V gives CDR1 LNHDA, CDR2 SQIVND (reference sequence). Trimming took off 6 bases at V and 0 bases at J, with 17 bases between the two ends. The CDR3 runs 16 residues. The CDR3: CASSPPLLGVNTEAFF. CDR3 bases: TGTGCCAGTAGCCCCCCTCTACTGGGGGTGAACACTGAAGCTTTCTTT. The whole variable domain, filled in from reference TRBV19 and TRBJ1-1, reads DGGITQSPKYLFRKEGQNVTLSCEQNLNHDAMYWYRQDPGQGLRLIYYSQIVNDFQKGDIAEGYSVSREKKESFPLTVTSAQKNPTAFYLCASSPPLLGVNTEAFFGQGTRLTVV.

The rearrangement links TRBV5-4 to TRBJ1-4; D is unclear. Germline lookup yields CDR1 SGHNT and CDR2 YYREEE (reference sequence). V lost 4 bases to trimming and J lost 7 bases, with 14 bases between them. The CDR3 totals 14 residues. The CDR3 sequence is CASSPRAEIEKLFF. In DNA form, the CDR3 reads TGTGCCAGCAGCCCCCGGGCAGAGATTGAAAAACTGTTTTTT.

The chain combines TRBV5-1 with TRBJ2-6, with D perhaps TRBD1 or TRBD2 (6 bases each). The CDR3 runs 18 residues. In germline, CDR1 is SGHRS, CDR2 YFSETQ. V was shortened by 0 bases and J by 2 bases, with 15 bases between the two germline ends. The chain's CDR3 is CASSLALVGGTGANVLTF. In DNA form, the CDR3 reads TGCGCCAGCAGCTTGGCCTTGGTCGGGGGCACTGGGGCCAACGTCCTGACTTTC. The full variable domain, its missing parts supplied by reference TRBV5-1 and TRBJ2-6, is KAGVTQTPRYLIKTRGQQVTLSCSPISGHRSVSWYQQTPGQGLQFLFEYFSETQRNKGNFPGRFSGRQFSNSRSEMNVSTLELGDSALYLCASSLALVGGTGANVLTFGAGSRLTVL.

V usage is TRBV12-3 or TRBV12-4 and J usage is TRBJ1-6; D is unclear. The V gene lost 10 bases and the J gene lost 9 bases, with 16 bases spanning the gap. The CDR3 has 13 residues. The DNA of the CDR3 is TGTGCCACCCAAAAGGGATACCGTTCACCCCTCCACTTT. Amino acid sequence: CATQKGYRSPLHF.

The chain joins TRBV15 to TRBJ1-1; D gene ambiguous. The germline gives CDR1 LNHNV, CDR2 YYDKDF (reference sequence). Deletions cut 3 bases from V and 4 bases from J, with 6 bases between. CDR3 length: 12 amino acids. The CDR3 loop reads CATSSLGTEAFF. For the CDR3, the DNA is TGTGCCACCAGCAGTTTGGGCACTGAAGCTTTCTTT.

The rearrangement uses TRBV1 and TRBJ2-5; the table's D call TRBD2 went unverified against the DNA. TRBV1 is listed as a pseudogene. The CDR3 consists of 16 residues. The DNA for the CDR3 is TGCACCAGCAGCCGCGGGACTAGCGGACACCAAGAGACCCAGTACTTC. This translates into CTSSRGTSGHQETQYF.

The V and J genes are TRBV30 and TRBJ2-7, with 9 bases identical to TRBD1. CDR3 size: 12 residues. CDR1 and CDR2 (germline): GTSNPN, SVGIG (reference sequence). After removal of 3 bases from V and 8 bases from J, the junction contained 5 bases not matched to a gene. CDR3 amino acids: CAWRNTGGKQYF. Written as DNA, the CDR3 is TGTGCCTGGAGAAACACAGGGGGCAAGCAGTACTTC.

The genes are TRBV4-3 and TRBJ1-2; tentative D call: TRBD1 (5 bases). Germline CDR1 reads LGHNA; CDR2 reads YSLEER. V dropped 0 bases and J dropped 3 bases, with 11 bases sitting between them. The CDR3 runs to 15 residues. The CDR3 is CASSQDARGHYGYTF. CDR3 nucleotides: TGCGCCAGCAGCCAAGATGCTCGGGGACACTATGGCTACACCTTC.

This clone was picked up one time. The V call is TRBV28, the J call TRBJ1-2; no firm D call. This CDR3 contains 14 residues. CDR1 and CDR2 (germline): MDHEN, SYDVKM. The V gene lost 6 bases and the J gene lost 4 bases, with 15 bases spanning the gap. The CDR3 here is CASSSRGRVYGYTF. CDR3 coding DNA: TGTGCCAGCAGCTCTAGAGGGAGGGTCTATGGCTACACCTTC.

The CDR3 protein is CASSLNGPWGPTGELFF. The DNA of the CDR3 is TGCGCCAGCAGCTTGAATGGACCCTGGGGGCCCACCGGGGAGCTGTTTTTT. The chain links TRBV5-1 to TRBJ2-2; TRBD1 is a possible D gene (6 bases). The V gene's germline CDR1 is SGHRS and CDR2 YFSETQ. V gave up 1 base and J gave up 4 bases, with 17 bases separating them. CDR3 length equals 17 residues. The full variable domain, completed using reference TRBV5-1 and TRBJ2-2, is KAGVTQTPRYLIKTRGQQVTLSCSPISGHRSVSWYQQTPGQGLQFLFEYFSETQRNKGNFPGRFSGRQFSNSRSEMNVSTLELGDSALYLCASSLNGPWGPTGELFFGEGSRLTVL.

J is TRBJ2-7 and V is TRBV7-3, with D perhaps matching TRBD1 (5 bases). The V and J ends lost 0 bases and 0 bases respectively, with 9 bases between them. The V gene's germline CDR1 is SGHTA and CDR2 FQGTGA. CDR3 size: 15 residues. The CDR3 loop is CASSLTGVNSYEQYF. The CDR3 DNA reads as TGTGCCAGCAGCTTAACAGGGGTCAACTCCTACGAGCAGTACTTC.

Worth noting for this clone: In the same sample, other DNA sequences code for this CDR3. V and J are TRBV29-1 and TRBJ1-5; perhaps TRBD1 as D (6 bases). There are 13 residues in the CDR3. V was pared by 3 bases and J by 4 bases, with 10 bases between. In germline, CDR1 is SQVTM, CDR2 ANQGSEA. The CDR3 reads CSVETGGNQPQHF. The CDR3 DNA is TGCAGCGTTGAGACAGGCGGAAATCAGCCCCAGCATTTT.

This rearrangement joins TRBV12-3 or TRBV12-4 to TRBJ2-7; TRBD1 aligns across 9 bases. With 6 bases clipped from V and 8 bases from J, the junction kept 5 bases outside the gene matches. The CDR3 has 12 residues. The CDR3 loop reads CASSQDRGKQYF. DNA of the CDR3: TGTGCCAGCAGCCAGGACAGGGGAAAGCAGTACTTC.

This chain connects TRBV9 to TRBJ2-5, with D maybe TRBD2 (6 bases). The CDR3 is 16 amino acids. Trimming pared 0 bases from V and 0 bases from J, leaving 12 bases between. Germline loops: CDR1 SGDLS, CDR2 YYNGEE. As DNA, the CDR3 is TGTGCCAGCAGCGTAGGGGTAGCGGATAACCAAGAGACCCAGTACTTC. Translated, it gives CASSVGVADNQETQYF. Drawing the rest from reference TRBV9 and TRBJ2-5, the complete variable domain is DSGVTQTPKHLITATGQRVTLRCSPRSGDLSVYWYQQSLDQGLQFLIQYYNGEERAKGNILERFSAQQFPDLHSELNLSSLELGDSALYFCASSVGVADNQETQYFGPGTRLLVL.

The chain combines TRBV7-2 with TRBJ2-7, with D maybe TRBD2 (5 bases). V lost 4 bases, J lost 4 bases, and 11 bases lay in between. Germline CDR1 SGHTA, CDR2 FQGNSA. The CDR3 has 13 residues. CDR3 loop: CASSSIRGYEQYF. CDR3 bases: TGTGCCAGCAGCTCAATACGGGGTTACGAGCAGTACTTC.

The chain employs TRBV4-2 and TRBJ1-2; D is ambiguous. Trimming pared 0 bases from V and 0 bases from J, leaving 8 bases between. This CDR3 contains 15 residues. CDR1 and CDR2 (germline): LGHNA, YNFKEQ. The DNA of the CDR3 is TGTGCCAGCAGCCAAGAGGGCGTCTCTAACTATGGCTACACCTTC. Residues: CASSQEGVSNYGYTF.

This chain joins TRBV12-5 and TRBJ2-1, with TRBD2 matching 10 bases. V was clipped by 6 bases and J by 10 bases; unmatched bases: 6. CDR3 length: 13 residues. Germline V gives CDR1 LGHNT, CDR2 FRNRAP. The chain's CDR3 is CASGLAGVGEQFF. The DNA of the CDR3 is TGTGCTAGTGGGCTAGCGGGAGTGGGAGAGCAGTTCTTC.

V gene TRBV3-1 (or the pseudogene TRBV3-2) combines with J gene TRBJ2-5; 7 bases agree with TRBD1. V lost 4 bases and J lost 9; bases outside the gene matches: 8. This CDR3 comprises 13 residues. The germline CDR1 and CDR2 sequences are LGHDT and YNNKEL (reference sequence). CDR3 sequence: CASSPDRESAQYF. DNA for the CDR3: TGTGCCAGCAGCCCCGACAGGGAATCGGCCCAGTACTTC.

This chain joins TRBV27 and TRBJ1-1; D perhaps matches TRBD1 (5 bases). Trimming removed 5 bases from V and 0 bases from J, with 10 bases in between. CDR3 length: 14 amino acids. CDR1 and CDR2 (germline): MNHEY, SMNVEV (reference sequence). The CDR3: CASSPGTVNTEAFF. Written as DNA, the CDR3 is TGTGCCAGCAGTCCCGGGACGGTGAACACTGAAGCTTTCTTT.

This clone was detected a few times. The rearrangement joins TRBV24-1 to TRBJ2-1; 10 bases fit TRBD2. CDR3 length: 15 residues. Per germline, CDR1 KGHDR and CDR2 SFDVKD. J gave up 5 bases and V 2 bases, and 2 bases lay outside the gene matches. The chain's CDR3 is CATSDSGTSDNEQFF. The CDR3 nucleotides read TGTGCCACCAGTGATTCCGGGACTAGCGACAATGAGCAGTTCTTC.